The 15 T cell receptor beta chains reported below all come from one sample, sequenced in a study of blood T cell repertoires in COVID-19. Measured with immunoSEQ multiplex PCR; TCRdb has only the in-frame clones, and not every one. The sample carries around 110,000 clones, 75% to 95% recorded once. Input material: peripheral blood. These receptors were collected from a human donor with active COVID-19. The donor label of this sample is uncertain.

This clone was observed a handful of times. The genes are TRBV28 and TRBJ1-6, with TRBD1 matching over 8 bases. Germline lookup yields CDR1 MDHEN and CDR2 SYDVKM. This CDR3 region has 17 residues. Unmatched junction bases numbered 8, after V lost 5 bases and J lost 2 bases. The CDR3 coding sequence is TGTGCCAGCAGTCTCACCGGACAGGGAGCCTATAATTCACCCCTCCACTTT. Its protein is CASSLTGQGAYNSPLHF.

CDR3: CAISVTGATTEAFF. In nucleotides, the CDR3 is TGTGCCATCAGTGTAACAGGGGCGACCACTGAAGCTTTCTTT. The V gene is TRBV10-3, the J gene TRBJ1-1; 7 bases are shared with TRBD1. This CDR3 contains 14 residues. V lost 4 bases, J lost 4 bases, and 6 bases stayed unmatched. Germline V lookup: CDR1 ENHRY, CDR2 SYGVKD.

This rearrangement joins TRBV19 to TRBJ2-7; D is undetermined. Germline-derived CDR1 and CDR2 are LNHDA and SQIVND (reference sequence). V gave up 3 bases and J gave up 0 bases, with 6 bases separating them. CDR3 length: 13 residues. The CDR3 DNA reads as TGTGCCAGTAGTATGAGCAACTCCTACGAGCAGTACTTC. Its translation: CASSMSNSYEQYF.

This clone has a handful of counts. This rearrangement joins TRBV5-4 to TRBJ1-2; maybe TRBD1 (5 bases). This CDR3 comprises 13 residues. V lost 3 bases and J 4 bases, leaving 10 bases between the germline ends. Per germline, CDR1 SGHNT and CDR2 YYREEE (reference sequence). CDR3 bases: TGTGCCAGCAGCTCTGACAGATTCTATGGCTACACCTTC. It encodes CASSSDRFYGYTF. Drawing the rest from reference TRBV5-4 and TRBJ1-2, the complete variable domain is ETGVTQSPTHLIKTRGQQVTLRCSSQSGHNTVSWYQQALGQGPQFIFQYYREEENGRGNFPPRFSGLQFPNYSSELNVNALELDDSALYLCASSSDRFYGYTFGSGTRLTVV.

The chain links TRBV5-1 to TRBJ1-1; TRBD1 is a possible D gene (6 bases). The germline V gene encodes CDR1 SGHRS and CDR2 YFSETQ. Trimming stripped 0 bases from V and 8 bases from J, with 14 bases between. The length of the CDR3 is 14 residues. CDR3 DNA: TGCGCCAGCAGCTTGGAAACAGGGAAAAGAGAAGCTTTCTTT. Its protein is CASSLETGKREAFF.

This clone was observed once. The rearrangement links TRBV28 to TRBJ2-1; 7 bases align to TRBD2. CDR1 and CDR2 from the germline V gene are MDHEN and SYDVKM. This CDR3 contains 16 residues. J gave up 7 bases and V 6 bases, and 15 bases lay outside the gene matches. The CDR3: CASRPVLGGGGNEQFF. The CDR3 coding sequence is TGTGCCAGCAGACCCGTTTTAGGCGGGGGAGGTAATGAGCAGTTCTTC.

The genes are TRBV5-1 and TRBJ1-1, with D maybe TRBD1 (6 bases). V was cut by 0 bases and J by 0 bases, with 15 bases left in between. Germline loops: CDR1 SGHRS, CDR2 YFSETQ. This CDR3 comprises 17 residues. CDR3 coding DNA: TGCGCCAGCAGCTTGGGGAATATGGGGGCCCTGAACACTGAAGCTTTCTTT. Its translation is CASSLGNMGALNTEAFF.

The chain uses TRBV29-1 and TRBJ2-1, with D perhaps TRBD1 (6 bases). Germline V gene sequence: CDR1 SQVTM, CDR2 ANQGSEA. V was shortened by 6 bases and J by 7 bases, with 13 bases between the two germline ends. The CDR3 runs 12 residues. In nucleotides, the CDR3 is TGCAGCGTCGGAACAGGGTTAAATGAGCAGTTCTTC. Its translation is CSVGTGLNEQFF.

This chain links TRBV5-4 with TRBJ2-7; 8 nucleotides match TRBD2. Germline V CDR1 and CDR2: SGHNT, YYREEE (reference sequence). V lost 1 base and J lost 3; bases outside the gene matches: 3. The CDR3 contains 14 residues. CDR3 nucleotides: TGTGCCAGCAGCTTGTGGGGACTAGTCTACGAGCAGTACTTC. This encodes CASSLWGLVYEQYF.

This clone was seen a single time. V is TRBV19 and J is TRBJ2-2, with D perhaps matching TRBD1 (6 bases). V shed 7 bases and J shed 4 bases, with 16 bases lying between them. In germline, CDR1 is LNHDA, CDR2 SQIVND (reference sequence). This CDR3 comprises 15 residues. DNA of the CDR3: TGTGCCAGTATGCCCCAGGGGATTCGCACCGGGGAGCTGTTTTTT. Protein sequence: CASMPQGIRTGELFF.

CDR3 loop: CASSAKGGPYNEQFF. In DNA form, the CDR3 reads TGTGCCAGCAGCGCTAAGGGGGGGCCCTACAATGAGCAGTTCTTC. The chain couples TRBV21-1 to TRBJ2-1; TRBD2 is taken as the D call from the table, unchecked against the DNA. TRBV21-1 is a pseudogene locus. This CDR3 is 15 amino acids long.

This rearrangement joins TRBV6-1 to TRBJ2-7, with D maybe TRBD2 (6 bases). Germline V gives CDR1 MNHNS, CDR2 SASEGT. Trimming took 3 bases from V and 5 from J, leaving 8 bases between them. The CDR3 is 12 residues long. CDR3 amino acids: CASSETGDEQYF. The CDR3 DNA reads as TGTGCCAGCAGTGAGACGGGGGACGAGCAGTACTTC.

The count of this clone is one. Here the CDR3 reads CASTLNGAAKLRQYF. DNA of the CDR3: TGTGCCAGTACCCTGAATGGGGCAGCCAAATTAAGGCAGTACTTC. The gene calls are TRBV19 and TRBJ2-7, with D tentatively TRBD1 (5 bases). CDR3 size: 15 residues. V lost 7 bases and J 9 bases, leaving 25 bases between the germline ends. Per germline, CDR1 LNHDA and CDR2 SQIVND (reference sequence).

The chain employs TRBV13 and TRBJ2-2; perhaps TRBD1 as D (6 bases). Between the trimmed V and J ends, which lost 3 bases and 6 bases, there was a span of 11 bases. The CDR3 spans 14 residues. Germline CDR1 PRHDT, CDR2 FYEKMQ (reference sequence). The CDR3 DNA reads TGTGCCAGCAGCTTGGCGAACAGGGCCGGGGAGCTGTTTTTT. Its protein is CASSLANRAGELFF.

The J gene is TRBJ2-4, the V gene TRBV10-1, with a tentative D call TRBD2 (5 bases). V lost 5 bases to trimming and J lost 5 bases, with 10 bases between them. This CDR3 is built from 13 residues. The germline CDR1 and CDR2 sequences are WNHNN and SYGVQD (reference sequence). The CDR3: CASSTGVQNIQYF. CDR3 bases: TGCGCCAGCAGTACCGGGGTACAAAACATTCAGTACTTC.